This TCR beta chain was recovered during a study of beta chain features in type 1 diabetes. Overall study findings and caveats: Reduced insertions and increased deletions marked VDJ junctions in type 1 diabetes patients. Shortening of TCRB CDR3s, moderate but significant, appeared in all four CD4+ subsets of Type 1 diabetes patients.

This clone was found a few times. The target antigen is unknown. Approximately 110 mL of blood, on average, came from one heparinised draw per donor. Staining for CD45RO/CCR7/CD25/CD127/CD95/CD27 allowed sorting of CD4+ naive, central memory, regulatory and stem cell-like memory cells. The length of the CDR3 is 15 residues. Looked up from germline, CDR1 is SGHDN and CDR2 is FVKESK. V shed 6 bases and J 3 bases; nucleotides not matched to a gene: 8. Reverse transcription of all isolated RNA meant that expressed TCRB transcripts were sequenced. The data were produced by immunoSEQ multiplex PCR, yet TCRdb's version contains in-frame clones alone and is incomplete. The sample carries 200,000 to 300,000 clones, roughly 13% recorded once.

J is TRBJ2-7 and V is TRBV14; TRBD2 matches 10 bases. Specimen: naive CD4+ T cells from blood. This TCR came from a man aged 25-45 years with type 1 diabetes. CDR3 sequence reads: CASSPRTSGLYEQYF. In DNA form, the CDR3 reads TGTGCCAGCAGTCCGCGGACTAGCGGACTCTACGAGCAGTACTTC.